These 6 T cell receptor beta chains originate from one sample sequenced in a study of T cells in Graves' hyperthyroidism and ophthalmopathy. Amplified TCR beta CDR3 regions came from RNA transcripts. In the first-round RT-PCR of the TCR CDR3, the HTBI primer set was used. One entry per CDR3 protein results from TCRdb running MiXCR on the multiplex PCR reads. This table has more than 350,000 distinct CDR3 sequences, 12% to 15% appearing once. The sequenced material came from blood. These TCRs come from an older woman with Graves' ophthalmopathy.

This clonotype was detected many times. The genes are TRBV3-1 and TRBJ2-4, with 7 bases identical to TRBD1. Germline loops: CDR1 LGHDT, CDR2 YNNKEL (reference sequence). The CDR3 runs 15 residues. After removal of 3 bases from V and 6 bases from J, the junction contained 8 bases not matched to a gene. CDR3 loop: CASSQASGQINIQYF. CDR3 DNA: TGTGCCAGCAGCCAGGCCTCGGGACAGATAAACATTCAGTACTTC.

This clonotype was counted many times. The rearrangement uses TRBV30 and TRBJ1-1; D is ambiguous. Deletions cut 5 bases from V and 3 bases from J, with 13 bases between. CDR1 and CDR2 (germline): GTSNPN, SVGIG (reference sequence). This CDR3 comprises 13 residues. The CDR3 nucleotides read TGTGCCTGGGGGATTGGGAGGTACACTGAAGCTTTCTTT. As protein: CAWGIGRYTEAFF.

V is TRBV10-2 and J is TRBJ2-1; no definite D call. Germline CDR1 and CDR2: WSHSY and SAAADI. Trimming removed 4 bases at V and 10 bases at J, with 8 bases between. CDR3 size: 11 residues. CDR3 sequence (DNA): TGCGCCAGCAGTGCCCGAACAGAGCAGTTCTTC. Translated: CASSARTEQFF.

A few counts support this clonotype. A read error is possible here, since a much larger clone lies one base away. For the CDR3, the DNA is TGTGTCAGCAGCTTGGAGACTAAGAGCACAGATACGCAGTATTTT. Its protein product is CVSSLETKSTDTQYF. This chain connects TRBV5-5 to TRBJ2-3, with D perhaps TRBD2 (5 bases). Germline V gene sequence: CDR1 SGHKS, CDR2 YYEKEE (reference sequence). CDR3 length: 15 residues.

The genes are TRBV10-2 and TRBJ2-5; tentatively, D is TRBD1 or TRBD2 (5 bases each). The germline V gene has CDR1 WSHSY and CDR2 SAAADI. V lost 7 bases and J lost 4, with 16 bases in between. The CDR3 spans 14 residues. As DNA, the CDR3 is TGCGCCAGCAACCCGGGGCAGTTGGGAGAGACCCAGTACTTC. Translating gives CASNPGQLGETQYF.

The chain uses TRBV18 and TRBJ1-6; 8 bases match TRBD1. V lost 0 bases, J lost 7 bases, and 2 bases stayed unmatched. The CDR3 runs to 15 residues. Germline V lookup: CDR1 KGHSH, CDR2 LQKENI. The CDR3 sequence is CASSPPQGANSPLHF. CDR3 DNA: TGTGCCAGCTCACCACCGCAGGGGGCAAATTCACCCCTCCACTTT.